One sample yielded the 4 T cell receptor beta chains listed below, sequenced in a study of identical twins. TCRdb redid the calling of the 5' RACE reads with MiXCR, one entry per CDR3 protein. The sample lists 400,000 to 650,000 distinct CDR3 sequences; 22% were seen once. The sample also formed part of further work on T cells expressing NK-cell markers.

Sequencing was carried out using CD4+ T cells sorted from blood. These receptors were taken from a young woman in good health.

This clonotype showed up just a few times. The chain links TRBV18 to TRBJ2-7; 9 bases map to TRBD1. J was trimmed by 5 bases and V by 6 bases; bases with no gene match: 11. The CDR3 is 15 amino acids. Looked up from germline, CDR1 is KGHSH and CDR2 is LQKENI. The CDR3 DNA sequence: TGTGCCAGCTCCCCGGTGAGGACAGGGGTCAACGAGCAGTACTTC. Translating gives CASSPVRTGVNEQYF.

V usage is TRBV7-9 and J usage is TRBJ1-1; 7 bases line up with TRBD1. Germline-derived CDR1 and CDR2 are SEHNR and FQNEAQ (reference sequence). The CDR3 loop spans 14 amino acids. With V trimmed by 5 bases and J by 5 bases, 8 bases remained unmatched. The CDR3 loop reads CASSLNTGETEAFF. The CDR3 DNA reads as TGTGCCAGCAGCCTAAATACAGGGGAGACTGAAGCTTTCTTT.

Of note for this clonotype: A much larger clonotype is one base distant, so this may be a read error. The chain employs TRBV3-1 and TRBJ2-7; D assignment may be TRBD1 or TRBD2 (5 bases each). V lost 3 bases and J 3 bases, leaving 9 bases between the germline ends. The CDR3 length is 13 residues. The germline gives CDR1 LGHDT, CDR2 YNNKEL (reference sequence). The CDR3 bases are TGTGCCAGCAGCCACGAGGGGATCTACGAGCAGTACTTC. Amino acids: CASSHEGIYEQYF.

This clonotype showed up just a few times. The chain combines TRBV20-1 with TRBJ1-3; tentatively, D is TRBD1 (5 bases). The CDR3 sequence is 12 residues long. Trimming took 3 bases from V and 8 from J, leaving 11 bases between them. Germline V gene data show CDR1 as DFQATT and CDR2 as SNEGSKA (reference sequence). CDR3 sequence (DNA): TGCAGTGCTAGCGGGACGGATGACACCATATATTTT. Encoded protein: CSASGTDDTIYF.